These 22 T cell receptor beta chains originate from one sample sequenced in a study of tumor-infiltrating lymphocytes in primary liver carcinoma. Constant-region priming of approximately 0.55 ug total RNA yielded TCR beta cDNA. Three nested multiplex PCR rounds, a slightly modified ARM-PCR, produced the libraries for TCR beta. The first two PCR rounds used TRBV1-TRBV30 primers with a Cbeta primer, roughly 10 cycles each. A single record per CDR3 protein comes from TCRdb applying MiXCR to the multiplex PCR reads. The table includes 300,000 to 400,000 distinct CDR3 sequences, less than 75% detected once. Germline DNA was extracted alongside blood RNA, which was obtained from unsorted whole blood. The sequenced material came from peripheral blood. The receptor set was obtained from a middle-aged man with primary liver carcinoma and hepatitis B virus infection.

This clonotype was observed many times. The CDR3 coding sequence is TGTGCCAGCAGCTTAGGTGGAGGCAGCGAGGACACCTTC. It yields the protein CASSLGGGSEDTF. The chain couples TRBV11-2 to TRBJ1-2; D is ambiguous. This CDR3 is built from 13 residues. In germline, CDR1 is SGHAT, CDR2 FQNNGV. Between the trimmed V and J ends, which lost 1 base and 12 bases, there was a span of 15 bases.

For the CDR3, the DNA is TGTGCCAGCAGTTTATCGCCCGGGTCCCCAAAGGGATCACAAGAGACCCAGTACTTC. Encoded protein: CASSLSPGSPKGSQETQYF. The gene calls are TRBV28 and TRBJ2-5; the D is unclear. The V end lost 1 base, the J end lost 2 bases, and 23 bases lay between the germline ends. The CDR3 consists of 19 residues. Germline CDR1 is MDHEN and CDR2 is SYDVKM.

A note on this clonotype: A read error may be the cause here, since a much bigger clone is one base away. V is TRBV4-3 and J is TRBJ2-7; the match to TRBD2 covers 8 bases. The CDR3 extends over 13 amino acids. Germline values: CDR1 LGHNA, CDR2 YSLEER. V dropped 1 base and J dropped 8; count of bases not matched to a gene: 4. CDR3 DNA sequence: TGCGCCAGCAGCCAAGTCATAGCGGGGAAGCAGTACTTC. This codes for CASSQVIAGKQYF.

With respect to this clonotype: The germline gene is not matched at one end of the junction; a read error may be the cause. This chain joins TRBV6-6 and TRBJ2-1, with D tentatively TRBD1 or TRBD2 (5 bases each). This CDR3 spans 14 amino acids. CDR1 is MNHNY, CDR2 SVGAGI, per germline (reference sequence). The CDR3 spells CASSYGTTDNEQFF. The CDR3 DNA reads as TGTGCCAGTAGTTACGGGACGACAGACAATGAGCAGTTCTTC.

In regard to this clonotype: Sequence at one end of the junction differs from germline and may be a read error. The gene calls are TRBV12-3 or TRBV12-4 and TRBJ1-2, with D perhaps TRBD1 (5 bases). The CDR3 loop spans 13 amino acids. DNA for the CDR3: TGTGGCAGCACCGGGGGGGGGAACTATGGCTACACCTTC. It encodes CGSTGGGNYGYTF.

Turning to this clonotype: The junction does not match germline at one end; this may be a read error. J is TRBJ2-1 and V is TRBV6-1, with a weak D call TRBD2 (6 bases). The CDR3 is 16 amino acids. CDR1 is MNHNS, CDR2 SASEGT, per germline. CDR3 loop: CAGSLTRGLSLDKQFF. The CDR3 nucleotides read TGTGCCGGCAGTCTTACGCGGGGTCTCTCCCTCGATAAGCAGTTCTTC.

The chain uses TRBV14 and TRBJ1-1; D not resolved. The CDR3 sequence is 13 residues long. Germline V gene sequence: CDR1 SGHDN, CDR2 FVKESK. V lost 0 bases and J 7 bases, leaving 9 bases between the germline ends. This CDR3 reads CASSQDLQSEAFF. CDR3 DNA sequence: TGTGCCAGCAGCCAAGATTTACAGAGTGAAGCTTTCTTT.

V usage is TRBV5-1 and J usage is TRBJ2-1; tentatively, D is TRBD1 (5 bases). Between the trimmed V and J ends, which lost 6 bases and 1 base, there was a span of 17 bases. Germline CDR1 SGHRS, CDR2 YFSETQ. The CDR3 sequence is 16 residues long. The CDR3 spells CASNYQGSPSYNEQFF. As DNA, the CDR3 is TGCGCCAGCAACTATCAGGGTAGTCCATCCTACAATGAGCAGTTCTTC.

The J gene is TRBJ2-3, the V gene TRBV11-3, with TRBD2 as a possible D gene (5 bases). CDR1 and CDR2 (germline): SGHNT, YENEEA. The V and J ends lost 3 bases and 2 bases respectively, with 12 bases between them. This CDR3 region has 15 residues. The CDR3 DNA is TGTGCCAGCAGCTTGGGGAGTGTGGCCACAGATACGCAGTATTTT. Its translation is CASSLGSVATDTQYF. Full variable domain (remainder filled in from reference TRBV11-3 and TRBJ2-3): EAGVVQSPRYKIIEKKQPVAFWCNPISGHNTLYWYLQNLGQGPELLIRYENEEAVDDSQLPKDRFSAERLKGVDSTLKIQPAELGDSAVYLCASSLGSVATDTQYFGPGTRLTVL.

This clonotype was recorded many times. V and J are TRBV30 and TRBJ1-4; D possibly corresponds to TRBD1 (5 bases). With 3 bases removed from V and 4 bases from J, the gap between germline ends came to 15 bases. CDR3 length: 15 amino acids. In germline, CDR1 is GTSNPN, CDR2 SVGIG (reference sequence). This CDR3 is CAWRAAGQHNEKLFF. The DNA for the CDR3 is TGTGCCTGGAGGGCCGCGGGGCAGCATAATGAAAAACTGTTTTTT.

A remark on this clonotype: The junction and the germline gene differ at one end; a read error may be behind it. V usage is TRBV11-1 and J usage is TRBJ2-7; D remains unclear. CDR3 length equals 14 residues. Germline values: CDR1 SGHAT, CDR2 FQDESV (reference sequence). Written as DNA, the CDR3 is TGTGCCAGCAACTTACGGGCAGGCGTCAACGAGCAGTACTTC. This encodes CASNLRAGVNEQYF.

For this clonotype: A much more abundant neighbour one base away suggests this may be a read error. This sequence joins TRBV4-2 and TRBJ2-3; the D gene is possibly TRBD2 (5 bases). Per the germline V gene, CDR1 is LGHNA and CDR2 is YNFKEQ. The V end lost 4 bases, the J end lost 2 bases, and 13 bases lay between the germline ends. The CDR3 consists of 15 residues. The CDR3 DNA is TGTGCCAGCAGCCGCGAACTAGGAGTCACAGATACGCAGTATTTT. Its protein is CASSRELGVTDTQYF.

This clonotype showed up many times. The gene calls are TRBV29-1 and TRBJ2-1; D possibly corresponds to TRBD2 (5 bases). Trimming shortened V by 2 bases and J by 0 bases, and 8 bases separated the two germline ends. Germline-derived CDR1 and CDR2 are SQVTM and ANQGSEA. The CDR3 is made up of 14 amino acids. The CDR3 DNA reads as TGCAGCGTTGAACCTGGGAGCTCCTACAATGAGCAGTTCTTC. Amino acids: CSVEPGSSYNEQFF.

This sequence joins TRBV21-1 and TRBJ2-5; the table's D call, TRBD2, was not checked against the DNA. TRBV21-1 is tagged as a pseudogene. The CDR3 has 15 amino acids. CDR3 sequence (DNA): TGTGCCAGCCGCGGAGGTACCAGCTCTCAAGAGACCCAGTACTTC. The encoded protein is CASRGGTSSQETQYF.

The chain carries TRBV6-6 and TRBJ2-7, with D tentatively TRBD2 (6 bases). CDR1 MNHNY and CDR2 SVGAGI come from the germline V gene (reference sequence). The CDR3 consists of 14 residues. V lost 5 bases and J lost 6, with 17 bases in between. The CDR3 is CASSPEVGGSEQYF. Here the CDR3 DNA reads TGTGCCAGCAGTCCGGAAGTGGGAGGCAGCGAGCAGTACTTC.

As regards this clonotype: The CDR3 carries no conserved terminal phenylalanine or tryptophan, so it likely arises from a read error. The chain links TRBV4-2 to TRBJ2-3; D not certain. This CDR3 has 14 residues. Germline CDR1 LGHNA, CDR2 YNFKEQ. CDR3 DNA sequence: TGTGCAAGCAGCCAAGGAAATTCGGCAGATACGCAGTATTCT. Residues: CASSQGNSADTQYS.

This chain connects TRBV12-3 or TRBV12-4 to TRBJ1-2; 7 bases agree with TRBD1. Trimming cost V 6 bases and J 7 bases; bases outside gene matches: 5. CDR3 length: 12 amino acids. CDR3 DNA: TGTGCCAGCAGCCGGGACAGAAGTGGCTACACCTTC. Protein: CASSRDRSGYTF.

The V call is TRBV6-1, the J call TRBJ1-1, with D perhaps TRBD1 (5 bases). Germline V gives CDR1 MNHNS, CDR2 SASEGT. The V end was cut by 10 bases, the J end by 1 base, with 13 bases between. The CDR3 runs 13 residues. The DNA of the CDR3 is TGTGCCACCATGGGGGAGGGGAACACTGAAGCTTTCTTT. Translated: CATMGEGNTEAFF.

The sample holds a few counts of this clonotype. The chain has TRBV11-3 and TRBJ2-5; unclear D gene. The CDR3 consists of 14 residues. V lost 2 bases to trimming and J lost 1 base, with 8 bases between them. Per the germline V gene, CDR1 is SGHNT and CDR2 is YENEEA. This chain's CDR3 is CASSLWSSQETQYF. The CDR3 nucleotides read TGTGCCAGCAGCTTATGGAGTTCCCAAGAGACCCAGTACTTC.

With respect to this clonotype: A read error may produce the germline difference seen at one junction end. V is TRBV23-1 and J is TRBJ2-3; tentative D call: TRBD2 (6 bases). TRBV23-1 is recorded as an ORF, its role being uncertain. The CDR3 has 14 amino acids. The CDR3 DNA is TGCGCCAGCAGTCAGAGAACTAGCATAGATACGCAGTATTTT. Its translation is CASSQRTSIDTQYF.

The CDR3 DNA reads as TGTGCCAGCAGTTCCCCGGGGACAGGGGTCGTCGGGTCTGAAGCTTTCTTT. Its protein is CASSSPGTGVVGSEAFF. This rearrangement joins TRBV6-6 to TRBJ1-1, with 10 positions matching TRBD1. Germline CDR1 and CDR2: MNHNY and SVGAGI (reference sequence). The CDR3 consists of 17 residues. Trimming cost V 4 bases and J 6 bases; bases outside gene matches: 14.

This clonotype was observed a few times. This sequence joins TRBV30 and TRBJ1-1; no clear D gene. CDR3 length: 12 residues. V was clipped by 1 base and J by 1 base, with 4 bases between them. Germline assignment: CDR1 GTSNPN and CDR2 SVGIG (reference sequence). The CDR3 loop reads CAWSGGNTEAFF. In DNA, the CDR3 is TGTGCCTGGAGTGGAGGGAACACTGAAGCTTTCTTT. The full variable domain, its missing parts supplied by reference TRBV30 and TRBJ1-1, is SQTIHQWPATLVQPVGSPLSLECTVEGTSNPNLYWYRQAAGRGLQLLFYSVGIGQISSEVPQNLSASRPQDRQFILSSKKLLLSDSGFYLCAWSGGNTEAFFGQGTRLTVV.